This T cell receptor (beta chain) is from a study of T-cell reconstitution after alpha-beta-depleted transplantation in children. Points from the study as a whole: Diversity and T-cell counts at one year after transplant derived mostly from new T cells. After transplant, high TCRbeta diversity at day 60 in some patients arose from surviving recipient T cells and thymic progenitors. Expanded graft clones numbering several hundred reportedly gave rise to alpha-beta T cells about two months after transplant.

Concerning this clonotype itself: The antigen remains unidentified.

For TCRbeta, the library was prepared with unique molecular identifiers. MiXCR, applied by TCRdb to the PCR reads, yields one record per CDR3 protein. Altogether over 150,000 distinct CDR3 sequences are present, roughly 7% being singletons, with the ten largest covering more than 5.5%. Germline CDR1 reads MNHEY; CDR2 reads SMNVEV (reference sequence). With 2 bases removed from V and 5 bases from J, the gap between germline ends came to 7 bases. This CDR3 spans 13 amino acids. Sequenced here: PBMCs, sampled before TCRalphabeta/CD19-depleted stem cell transplant. The V call is TRBV27, the J call TRBJ2-1; unclear D gene. The origin of this receptor is a boy between 2 and 15 years old with acute lymphoblastic leukemia, due to receive a stem cell transplant. The CDR3 nucleotides read TGTGCCAGCAGTTTAAGCCCGAACAATGAGCAGTTCTTC. Translation: CASSLSPNNEQFF.